Below, 10 T cell receptor beta chains from the same sample are listed, as sequenced in a study of technical replicates of blood from a few donors. Assay used: immunoSEQ multiplex PCR; TCRdb lists only in-frame clones, some missing. The sample has roughly 74,000 clones; over 75% are singletons. The source material was T cells isolated from PBMCs. All receptors come from a human donor in good health.

The J gene is TRBJ2-7, the V gene TRBV7-9, with 8 bases identical to TRBD1. The CDR3 consists of 14 residues. The V segment lost 3 bases and the J segment 7 bases; nucleotides outside the gene matches: 8. The germline V gene has CDR1 SEHNR and CDR2 FQNEAQ (reference sequence). CDR3 loop: CASSFWTGSGEQYF. In DNA form, the CDR3 reads TGTGCCAGCAGCTTCTGGACAGGGTCGGGGGAGCAGTACTTC.

The gene calls are TRBV29-1 and TRBJ1-5; 9 nucleotides line up with TRBD1. Germline CDR1 SQVTM, CDR2 ANQGSEA. The CDR3 totals 12 residues. With V trimmed by 4 bases and J by 7 bases, 2 bases remained unmatched. DNA for the CDR3: TGCAGCGTTGGGACAGGGGAACAGCCCCAGCATTTT. Residues: CSVGTGEQPQHF.

The rearrangement uses TRBV4-3 and TRBJ2-7, with 8 bases fitting TRBD2. The ends lost 0 bases at V and 4 bases at J; junction bases unmatched: 14. The CDR3 covers 18 residues. Germline CDR1 LGHNA, CDR2 YSLEER. The CDR3 DNA sequence: TGCGCCAGCAGCCAAGATAAGTTCGAGTTCCGGGAGGGTTACGAGCAGTACTTC. It encodes CASSQDKFEFREGYEQYF.

This chain uses TRBV7-9 with TRBJ2-1, with TRBD1 as a possible D gene (6 bases). This CDR3 contains 13 residues. CDR1 SEHNR and CDR2 FQNEAQ come from the germline V gene (reference sequence). Deletions cut 2 bases from V and 8 bases from J, with 10 bases between. The CDR3 bases are TGTGCCAGCAGCTTACAGGGGCGGCATGAGCAGTTCTTC. Protein: CASSLQGRHEQFF.

This clone appeared once. V gene TRBV7-9 combines with J gene TRBJ2-1, with 8 positions matching TRBD2. With 5 bases clipped from V and 0 bases from J, the junction kept 3 bases outside the gene matches. The CDR3 consists of 15 residues. CDR1 is SEHNR and CDR2 is FQNEAQ in the germline V gene (reference sequence). The CDR3 nucleotides read TGTGCCAGCAGCCCAAGCGGGAGCTCCTACAATGAGCAGTTCTTC. Translation gives CASSPSGSSYNEQFF.

The rearrangement joins TRBV4-2 to TRBJ2-5; 8 bases fit TRBD1. The germline V gene encodes CDR1 LGHNA and CDR2 YNFKEQ. This CDR3 region has 15 residues. With V trimmed by 3 bases and J by 4 bases, 7 bases remained unmatched. The CDR3 DNA reads TGTGCCAGCAGCCAGATACAGGGGGAGATAGAGACCCAGTACTTC. Translated: CASSQIQGEIETQYF.

The sample holds one count of this clone. The rearrangement links TRBV27 to TRBJ2-7; maybe TRBD1 (5 bases). The CDR3 runs to 13 residues. V was shortened by 2 bases and J by 3 bases, with 8 bases between the two germline ends. The V gene's germline CDR1 is MNHEY and CDR2 SMNVEV (reference sequence). The CDR3 DNA sequence: TGTGCCAGCAGTTTAGCAGGGAACTACGAGCAGTACTTC. Protein: CASSLAGNYEQYF.

The chain carries TRBV10-3 and TRBJ1-4; D is undetermined. Deletions cut 4 bases from V and 5 bases from J, with 8 bases between. Looked up from germline, CDR1 is ENHRY and CDR2 is SYGVKD. The CDR3 loop spans 13 amino acids. The CDR3 reads CAISGGGNEKLFF. CDR3 bases: TGTGCCATCAGTGGCGGTGGGAATGAAAAACTGTTTTTT.

This clone has more than one count but fewer than ten. The J gene is TRBJ2-7, the V gene TRBV10-3; TRBD2 might be the D (6 bases). CDR1 is ENHRY and CDR2 is SYGVKD in the germline V gene. V gave up 4 bases and J gave up 7 bases, with 11 bases separating them. The CDR3 extends over 12 amino acids. In nucleotides, the CDR3 is TGTGCCATCAGTGGTGAGGGAGGAGAGCAGTACTTC. It translates to CAISGEGGEQYF.

V is TRBV6-6 and J is TRBJ2-3; 9 positions match TRBD1. Looked up from germline, CDR1 is MNHNY and CDR2 is SVGAGI (reference sequence). The CDR3 runs 16 residues. Trimming cost V 7 bases and J 3 bases; bases outside gene matches: 11. The CDR3 sequence: CASISRDRVITDTQYF. In DNA form, the CDR3 reads TGTGCCAGCATTTCCAGGGACAGGGTAATAACAGATACGCAGTATTTT.